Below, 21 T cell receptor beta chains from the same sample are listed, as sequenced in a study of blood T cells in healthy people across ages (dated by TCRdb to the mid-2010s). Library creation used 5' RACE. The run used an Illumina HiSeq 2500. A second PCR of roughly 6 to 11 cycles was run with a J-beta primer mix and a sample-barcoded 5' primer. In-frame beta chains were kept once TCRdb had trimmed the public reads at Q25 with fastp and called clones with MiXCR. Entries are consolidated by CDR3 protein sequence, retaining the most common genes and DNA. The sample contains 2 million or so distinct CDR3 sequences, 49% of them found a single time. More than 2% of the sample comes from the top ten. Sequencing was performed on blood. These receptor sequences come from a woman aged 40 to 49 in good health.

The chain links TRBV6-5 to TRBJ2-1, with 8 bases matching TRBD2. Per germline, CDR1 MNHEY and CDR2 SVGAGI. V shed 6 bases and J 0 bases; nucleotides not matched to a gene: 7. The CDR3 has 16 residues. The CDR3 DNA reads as TGTGCCAGCAGGGGACTAGGGACAAACTCCTACAATGAGCAGTTCTTC. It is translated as CASRGLGTNSYNEQFF.

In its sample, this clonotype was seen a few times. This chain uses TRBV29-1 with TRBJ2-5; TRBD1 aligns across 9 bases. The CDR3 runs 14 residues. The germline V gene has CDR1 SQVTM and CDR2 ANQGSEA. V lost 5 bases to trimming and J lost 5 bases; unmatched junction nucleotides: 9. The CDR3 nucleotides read TGCAGCGTTTCCCGGGACAGGGAATTGGAGACCCAGTACTTC. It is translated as CSVSRDRELETQYF.

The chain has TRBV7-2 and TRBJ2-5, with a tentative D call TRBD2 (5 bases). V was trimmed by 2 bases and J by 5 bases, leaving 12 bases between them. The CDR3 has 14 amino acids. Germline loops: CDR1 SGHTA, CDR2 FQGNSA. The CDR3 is CASSLLPKRETQYF. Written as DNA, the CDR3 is TGTGCCAGCAGCTTACTTCCGAAGCGGGAGACCCAGTACTTC.

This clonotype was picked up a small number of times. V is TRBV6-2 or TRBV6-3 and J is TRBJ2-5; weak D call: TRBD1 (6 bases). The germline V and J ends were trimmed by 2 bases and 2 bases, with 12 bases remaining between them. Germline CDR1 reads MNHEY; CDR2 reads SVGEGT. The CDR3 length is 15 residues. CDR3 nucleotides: TGTGCCAGCAGTTACGCCGGGACACCTCAAGAGACCCAGTACTTC. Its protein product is CASSYAGTPQETQYF.

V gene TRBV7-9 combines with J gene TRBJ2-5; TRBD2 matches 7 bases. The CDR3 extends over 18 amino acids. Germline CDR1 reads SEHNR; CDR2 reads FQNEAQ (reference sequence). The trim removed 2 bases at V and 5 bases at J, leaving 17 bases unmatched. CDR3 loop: CASSLSRDGGTRRETQYF. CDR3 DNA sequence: TGTGCCAGCAGCTTATCCCGGGACGGGGGGACTCGAAGGGAGACCCAGTACTTC. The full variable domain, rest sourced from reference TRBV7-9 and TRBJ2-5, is DTGVSQNPRHKITKRGQNVTFRCDPISEHNRLYWYRQTLGQGPEFLTYFQNEAQLEKSRLLSDRFSAERPKGSFSTLEIQRTEQGDSAMYLCASSLSRDGGTRRETQYFGPGTRLLVL.

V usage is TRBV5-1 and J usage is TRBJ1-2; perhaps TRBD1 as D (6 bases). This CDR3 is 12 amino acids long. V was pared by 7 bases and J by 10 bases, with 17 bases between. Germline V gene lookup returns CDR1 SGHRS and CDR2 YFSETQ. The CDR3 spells CASRIIGQPYTF. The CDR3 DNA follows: TGCGCCAGCCGGATTATTGGACAGCCCTACACCTTC.

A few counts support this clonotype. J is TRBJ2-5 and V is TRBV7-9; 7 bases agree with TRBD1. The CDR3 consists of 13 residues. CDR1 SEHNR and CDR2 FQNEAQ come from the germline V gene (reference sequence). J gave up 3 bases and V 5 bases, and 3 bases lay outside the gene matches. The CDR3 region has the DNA TGTGCCAGCAGCGGGACAGTCGAAGAGACCCAGTACTTC. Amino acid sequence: CASSGTVEETQYF.

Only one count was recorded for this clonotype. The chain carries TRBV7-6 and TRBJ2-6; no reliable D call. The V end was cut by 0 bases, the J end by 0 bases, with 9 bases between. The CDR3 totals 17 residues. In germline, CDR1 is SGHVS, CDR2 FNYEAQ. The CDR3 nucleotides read TGTGCCAGCAGCTTAGCGTTGCCGGGCTCTGGGGCCAACGTCCTGACTTTC. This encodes CASSLALPGSGANVLTF.

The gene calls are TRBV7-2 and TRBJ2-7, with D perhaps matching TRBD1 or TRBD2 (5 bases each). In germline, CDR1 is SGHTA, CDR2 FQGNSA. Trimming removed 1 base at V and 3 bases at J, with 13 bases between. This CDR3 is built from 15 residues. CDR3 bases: TGTGCCAGCAGCTTAGGCCCGGGGCGCGTCTACGAGCAGTACTTC. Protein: CASSLGPGRVYEQYF.

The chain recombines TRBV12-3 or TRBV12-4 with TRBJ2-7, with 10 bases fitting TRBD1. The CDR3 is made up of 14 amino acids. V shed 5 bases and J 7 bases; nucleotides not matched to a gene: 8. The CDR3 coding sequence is TGTGCCAGCAGTGAAGGGGGACAGGGGCGAGAGCAGTACTTC. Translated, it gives CASSEGGQGREQYF.

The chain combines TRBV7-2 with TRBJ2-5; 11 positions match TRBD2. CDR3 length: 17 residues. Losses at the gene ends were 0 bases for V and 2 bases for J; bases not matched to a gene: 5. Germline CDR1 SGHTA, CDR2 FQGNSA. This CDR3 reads CASSLALAGGWQETQYF. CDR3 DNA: TGTGCCAGCAGCTTAGCTCTAGCGGGGGGTTGGCAAGAGACCCAGTACTTC.

CDR3 sequence: CSALDRANEKLFF. The DNA for the CDR3 is TGCAGTGCTTTGGACAGGGCGAATGAAAAACTGTTTTTT. The chain uses TRBV20-1 and TRBJ1-4; 8 bases map to TRBD1. Germline CDR1 is DFQATT and CDR2 is SNEGSKA (reference sequence). Trimming removed 5 bases from V and 5 bases from J; junction bases left unmatched: 4. There are 13 residues in the CDR3.

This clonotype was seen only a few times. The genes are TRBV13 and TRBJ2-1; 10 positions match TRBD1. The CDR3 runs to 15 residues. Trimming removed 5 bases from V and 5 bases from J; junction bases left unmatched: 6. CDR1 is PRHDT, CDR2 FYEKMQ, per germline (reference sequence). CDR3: CASSIPGQGNNEQFF. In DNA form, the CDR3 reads TGTGCCAGCAGCATTCCGGGACAGGGGAACAATGAGCAGTTCTTC.

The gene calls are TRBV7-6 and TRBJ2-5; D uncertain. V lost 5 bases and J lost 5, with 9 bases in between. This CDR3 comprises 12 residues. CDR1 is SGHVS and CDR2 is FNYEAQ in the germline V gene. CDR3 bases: TGTGCCAGCAGCCCCAGCGACGAGACCCAGTACTTC. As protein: CASSPSDETQYF.

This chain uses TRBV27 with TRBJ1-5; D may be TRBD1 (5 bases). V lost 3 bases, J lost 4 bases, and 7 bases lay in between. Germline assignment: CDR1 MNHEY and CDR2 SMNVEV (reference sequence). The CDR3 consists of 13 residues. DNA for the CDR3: TGTGCCAGCAGTTTCTCAGGGAATCAGCCCCAGCATTTT. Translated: CASSFSGNQPQHF.

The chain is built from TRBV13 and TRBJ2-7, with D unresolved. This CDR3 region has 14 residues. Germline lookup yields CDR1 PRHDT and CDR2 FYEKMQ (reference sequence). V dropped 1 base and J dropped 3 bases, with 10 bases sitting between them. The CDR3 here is CASSLVGNRYEQYF. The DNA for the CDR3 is TGTGCCAGCAGCTTAGTAGGGAATCGCTACGAGCAGTACTTC.

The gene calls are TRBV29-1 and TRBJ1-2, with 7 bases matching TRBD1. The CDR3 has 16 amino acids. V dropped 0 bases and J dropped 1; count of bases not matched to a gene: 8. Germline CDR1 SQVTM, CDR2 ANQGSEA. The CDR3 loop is CSVEEWGRQGNYGYTF. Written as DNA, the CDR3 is TGCAGCGTTGAAGAATGGGGCAGACAGGGTAACTATGGCTACACCTTC.

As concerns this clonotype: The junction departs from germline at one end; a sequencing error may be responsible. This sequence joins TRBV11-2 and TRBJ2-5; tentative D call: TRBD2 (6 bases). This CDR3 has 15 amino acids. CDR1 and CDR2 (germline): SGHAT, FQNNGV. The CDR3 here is CASSPHPGTQETQYF. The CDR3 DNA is TGCGCCAGCAGCCCTCACCCAGGGACTCAAGAGACCCAGTACTTC.

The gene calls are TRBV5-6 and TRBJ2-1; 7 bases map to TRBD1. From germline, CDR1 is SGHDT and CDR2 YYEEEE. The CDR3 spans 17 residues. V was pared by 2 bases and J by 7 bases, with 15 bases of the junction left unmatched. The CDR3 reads CASSLIIMRGRLNEQFF. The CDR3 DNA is TGTGCCAGCAGCTTAATCATAATGAGGGGGCGCTTGAATGAGCAGTTCTTC.

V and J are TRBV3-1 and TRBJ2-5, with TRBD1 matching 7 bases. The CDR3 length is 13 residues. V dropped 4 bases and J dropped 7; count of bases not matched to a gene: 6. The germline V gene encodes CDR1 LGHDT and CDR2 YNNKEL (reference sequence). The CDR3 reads CASSRQGLGTQYF. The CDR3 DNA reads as TGTGCCAGCAGCCGACAGGGCCTGGGGACCCAGTACTTC.

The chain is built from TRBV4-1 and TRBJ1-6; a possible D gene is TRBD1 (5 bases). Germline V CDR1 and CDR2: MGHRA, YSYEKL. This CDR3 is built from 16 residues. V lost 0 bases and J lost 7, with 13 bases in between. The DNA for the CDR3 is TGCGCCAGCAGCCAAGATCTTACAAGGGGCAATTCACCCCTCCACTTT. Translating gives CASSQDLTRGNSPLHF.